Each of the 29 T cell receptor beta chains below was sequenced from the same sample in a study of shared clonotypes between healthy human individuals. This table comes from immunoSEQ multiplex PCR, and its TCRdb copy is limited to in-frame clones, with some not included. The sample contains more than 150,000 clones, roughly 70% of which appear only once. Source material: memory CD4+ T cells sorted from blood. Subset meaning: CD45RA-negative fraction. Every receptor here comes from a man aged 25-45 years in good health.

V gene TRBV7-8 combines with J gene TRBJ1-2; 9 bases fit TRBD1. There are 16 residues in the CDR3. Germline V gene sequence: CDR1 SGHVS, CDR2 FQNEAQ. V trimming: 1 base; J trimming: 4 bases; junction bases outside the gene matches: 7. CDR3 amino acids: CASSLVQGAGGYGYTF. The CDR3 coding sequence is TGTGCCAGCAGCTTAGTACAGGGGGCAGGGGGCTATGGCTACACCTTC.

The chain links TRBV19 to TRBJ1-5, with D perhaps TRBD1 (5 bases). The CDR3 length is 15 residues. Per the germline V gene, CDR1 is LNHDA and CDR2 is SQIVND (reference sequence). V lost 7 bases to trimming and J lost 3 bases, with 16 bases between them. This CDR3 is CASTQGPITNQPQHF. Written as DNA, the CDR3 is TGTGCCAGTACCCAGGGCCCTATTACCAATCAGCCCCAGCATTTT.

This clone was picked up one time. The CDR3 loop reads CASGGPPSYEQYF. The CDR3 nucleotides read TGTGCCAGCGGAGGACCGCCCTCCTACGAGCAGTACTTC. This chain uses TRBV28 with TRBJ2-7; a possible D gene is TRBD2 (5 bases). Germline values: CDR1 MDHEN, CDR2 SYDVKM. The ends were cut back, 8 bases at V and 0 bases at J, with 11 bases in the middle. The length of the CDR3 is 13 residues.

The J gene is TRBJ2-1, the V gene TRBV18, with 7 bases aligning to TRBD1. The V gene's germline CDR1 is KGHSH and CDR2 LQKENI. Trimming at V came to 7 bases and at J to 4 bases, leaving 10 bases not matched to a gene. This CDR3 has 15 amino acids. CDR3 loop: CASLTGTAIYNEQFF. The CDR3 nucleotides read TGTGCCAGCTTAACCGGGACAGCGATATACAATGAGCAGTTCTTC.

Turning to this clone: Since a much larger clone is just one base distant, this may be a read error. The chain is built from TRBV11-3 and TRBJ2-7; D not certain. Germline values: CDR1 SGHNT, CDR2 YENEEA. CDR3 length: 11 amino acids. The V end lost 4 bases, the J end lost 2 bases, and 3 bases lay between the germline ends. CDR3 sequence: CASSSPYEQYF. The CDR3 nucleotides read TGTGCCAGCAGCTCCCCCTACGAGCAGTACTTC.

Here the CDR3 DNA reads TGTGCCAGCAGCCATAAACGCGAGCAGTACTTC. Translated, it gives CASSHKREQYF. The chain couples TRBV14 to TRBJ2-7; D gene ambiguous. V was pared by 3 bases and J by 6 bases, with 6 bases between. The CDR3 extends over 11 amino acids. Germline V gene lookup returns CDR1 SGHDN and CDR2 FVKESK.

The gene calls are TRBV2 and TRBJ1-2; D gene unclear. The length of the CDR3 is 14 residues. Trimming pared 5 bases from V and 3 bases from J, leaving 13 bases between. Germline V gene sequence: CDR1 SNHLY, CDR2 FYNNEI. CDR3 sequence reads: CASSPWEKDYGYTF. CDR3 nucleotide sequence: TGTGCCAGCAGTCCTTGGGAGAAGGACTATGGCTACACCTTC.

The V and J genes are TRBV5-1 and TRBJ2-1; TRBD1 matches 8 bases. The ends lost 4 bases at V and 9 bases at J; junction bases unmatched: 6. There are 13 residues in the CDR3. Germline values: CDR1 SGHRS, CDR2 YFSETQ. CDR3 loop: CASSPDRVAEQFF. For the CDR3, the DNA is TGCGCCAGCAGCCCGGACAGGGTGGCTGAGCAGTTCTTC.

The chain couples TRBV6-5 to TRBJ2-1; tentatively, D is TRBD2 (6 bases). Looked up from germline, CDR1 is MNHEY and CDR2 is SVGAGI. V lost 2 bases and J 15 bases, leaving 14 bases between the germline ends. The CDR3 spans 12 residues. The CDR3 sequence is CASSYPGGVRFF. In nucleotides, the CDR3 is TGTGCCAGCAGTTACCCTGGCGGGGTCCGGTTCTTC.

J is TRBJ2-2 and V is TRBV5-1, with D perhaps being TRBD1 or TRBD2 (6 bases each). Germline V gene data show CDR1 as SGHRS and CDR2 as YFSETQ. Trimming pared 0 bases from V and 5 bases from J, leaving 14 bases between. The CDR3 is 16 residues long. CDR3 DNA: TGCGCCAGCAGCTTGGATCCGGGGGCAGGGACCGGGGAGCTGTTTTTT. It translates to CASSLDPGAGTGELFF.

The chain uses TRBV11-2 and TRBJ1-5; D perhaps matches TRBD1 (5 bases). From germline, CDR1 is SGHAT and CDR2 FQNNGV. This CDR3 has 12 residues. V was cut by 4 bases and J by 7 bases, with 8 bases left in between. In DNA, the CDR3 is TGTGCCAGCAGCTGGGGGGGGCAGCCCCAGCATTTT. Translating it yields CASSWGGQPQHF.

The rearrangement uses TRBV18 and TRBJ2-1; TRBD2 agrees at 7 bases. CDR3 length: 17 residues. V was clipped by 1 base and J by 7 bases; unmatched bases: 13. Germline CDR1 and CDR2: KGHSH and LQKENI. CDR3 DNA sequence: TGTGCCAGCTCACCACGAGCCGGGAGGCTAACGGGGAATGAGCAGTTCTTC. Its protein is CASSPRAGRLTGNEQFF.

Concerning this clone: Relative to the germline gene, one junction end is altered; a read error may explain this. The CDR3 protein is CASSFSSGRAAPLF. The DNA of the CDR3 is TGTGCCAGCAGCTTCTCTAGCGGGAGGGCTGCCCCCCTCTTC. The chain uses TRBV7-9 and TRBJ2-1, with TRBD2 matching over 12 bases. Per the germline V gene, CDR1 is SEHNR and CDR2 is FQNEAQ (reference sequence). CDR3 size: 14 residues.

This clone was seen more than once but under ten times. The chain recombines TRBV27 with TRBJ1-5; D gene ambiguous. Germline CDR1 MNHEY, CDR2 SMNVEV (reference sequence). V gave up 1 base and J gave up 2 bases, with 3 bases separating them. CDR3 size: 13 residues. The DNA of the CDR3 is TGTGCCAGCAGTTTATACCGCAATCAGCCCCAGCATTTT. Amino acids: CASSLYRNQPQHF.

This sequence joins TRBV28 and TRBJ2-1; D unresolved. The V and J ends lost 6 bases and 0 bases respectively, with 15 bases between them. In germline, CDR1 is MDHEN, CDR2 SYDVKM. The CDR3 is 16 amino acids. The CDR3 is CASRSENPSSYNEQFF. The CDR3 DNA reads as TGTGCCAGCAGGTCAGAGAATCCGAGCTCCTACAATGAGCAGTTCTTC.

The chain combines TRBV25-1 with TRBJ2-1; TRBD1 might be the D (5 bases). The ends were cut back, 3 bases at V and 5 bases at J, with 14 bases in the middle. The CDR3 has 15 amino acids. Germline loops: CDR1 MGHDK, CDR2 SYGVNS. The CDR3 coding sequence is TGTGCCAGCAGTGACCCAGGGAATTTCGACAATGAGCAGTTCTTC. Its translation is CASSDPGNFDNEQFF.

In its sample, this clone was seen a few times. J is TRBJ2-7 and V is TRBV2, with 10 bases fitting TRBD2. J gave up 5 bases and V 5 bases, and 9 bases lay outside the gene matches. The CDR3 has 15 amino acids. Germline assignment: CDR1 SNHLY and CDR2 FYNNEI. The CDR3 sequence is CASSPVAGGNHEQYF. For the CDR3, the DNA is TGTGCCAGCAGTCCAGTAGCGGGAGGAAACCACGAGCAGTACTTC. Together with reference TRBV2 and TRBJ2-7, the CDR3 gives the full variable domain: EPEVTQTPSHQVTQMGQEVILRCVPISNHLYFYWYRQILGQKVEFLVSFYNNEISEKSEIFDDQFSVERPDGSNFTLKIRSTKLEDSAMYFCASSPVAGGNHEQYFGPGTRLTVT.

This clone was counted between two and nine times. The rearrangement joins TRBV5-1 to TRBJ2-7; D ambiguous. From germline, CDR1 is SGHRS and CDR2 YFSETQ. The CDR3 runs to 14 residues. V lost 3 bases to trimming and J lost 4 bases, with 14 bases between them. This chain's CDR3 is CASSSRPDLYEQYF. CDR3 bases: TGCGCCAGCAGCTCACGTCCCGATCTGTACGAGCAGTACTTC.

The chain links TRBV19 to TRBJ1-5; unclear D gene. The V gene lost 3 bases and the J gene lost 6 bases, with 9 bases spanning the gap. The CDR3 extends over 13 amino acids. CDR1 is LNHDA and CDR2 is SQIVND in the germline V gene (reference sequence). The CDR3 region is CASSMGWSQPQHF. Here the CDR3 DNA reads TGTGCCAGTAGTATGGGGTGGTCTCAGCCCCAGCATTTT.

This chain joins TRBV28 and TRBJ1-2; unclear D gene. V gave up 5 bases and J gave up 9 bases, with 19 bases separating them. CDR1 MDHEN and CDR2 SYDVKM come from the germline V gene. CDR3 length equals 14 residues. The CDR3 bases are TGTGCCAGCAGTGCCCCCGGGGAGGGCATAAGCTACACCTTC. Its protein is CASSAPGEGISYTF.

The chain uses TRBV6-5 and TRBJ1-5, with D unresolved. V lost 6 bases to trimming and J lost 2 bases, with 11 bases between them. This CDR3 comprises 14 residues. Germline V gene data show CDR1 as MNHEY and CDR2 as SVGAGI. In DNA form, the CDR3 reads TGTGCCAGCAGCCCCCGGGGAGGCAATCAGCCCCAGCATTTT. Its translation: CASSPRGGNQPQHF.

The chain recombines TRBV9 with TRBJ1-3; 11 bases align to TRBD1. Germline V gene sequence: CDR1 SGDLS, CDR2 YYNGEE. J gave up 2 bases and V 4 bases, and 11 bases lay outside the gene matches. The CDR3 runs to 18 residues. Written as DNA, the CDR3 is TGTGCCAGCAGCTCAGGACAGGGGGCGCTTTTAACTGGAAACACCATATATTTT. It yields the protein CASSSGQGALLTGNTIYF. The whole variable domain, filled in from reference TRBV9 and TRBJ1-3, reads DSGVTQTPKHLITATGQRVTLRCSPRSGDLSVYWYQQSLDQGLQFLIQYYNGEERAKGNILERFSAQQFPDLHSELNLSSLELGDSALYFCASSSGQGALLTGNTIYFGEGSWLTVV.

In its sample, this clone was seen once. The genes are TRBV28 and TRBJ2-7, with 8 bases fitting TRBD1. The CDR3 covers 14 residues. The germline gives CDR1 MDHEN, CDR2 SYDVKM. The J segment lost 2 bases and the V segment lost 4 bases, leaving 4 bases of the junction unmatched. The DNA for the CDR3 is TGTGCCAGCAGTTCTCCAGGGGGCCCCTACGAGCAGTACTTC. It specifies CASSSPGGPYEQYF.

This chain joins TRBV4-2 and TRBJ2-7; 9 positions agree with TRBD2. V trimming: 3 bases; J trimming: 1 base; junction bases outside the gene matches: 7. The germline V gene has CDR1 LGHNA and CDR2 YNFKEQ. The CDR3 loop spans 16 amino acids. CDR3 nucleotide sequence: TGTGCCAGCAGCCAGGATAGCGGGAGCCCTTCCTACGAGCAGTACTTC. Amino acid sequence: CASSQDSGSPSYEQYF.

The chain is built from TRBV9 and TRBJ2-5; D uncertain. The CDR3 consists of 14 residues. The germline V gene has CDR1 SGDLS and CDR2 YYNGEE. The germline V and J ends were trimmed by 0 bases and 2 bases, with 8 bases remaining between them. The CDR3 reads CASSVVAEQETQYF. For the CDR3, the DNA is TGTGCCAGCAGCGTAGTTGCGGAACAAGAGACCCAGTACTTC.

This clone was observed a few times. J is TRBJ1-2 and V is TRBV4-3, with 10 bases that match TRBD1. Trimming at V came to 4 bases and at J to 6 bases, leaving 8 bases not matched to a gene. Germline V CDR1 and CDR2: LGHNA, YSLEER. The CDR3 is 15 amino acids. In DNA, the CDR3 is TGCGCCAGCAGCCCTTATGAAGACAGGGGGCATGGCTACACCTTC. It translates to CASSPYEDRGHGYTF.

CDR3 sequence: CAVRRRGEETQYF. The CDR3 bases are TGTGCTGTACGTCGGCGGGGTGAAGAGACCCAGTACTTC. The rearrangement joins TRBV13 to TRBJ2-5; possible D gene TRBD2, 6 bases. In germline, CDR1 is PRHDT, CDR2 FYEKMQ (reference sequence). The CDR3 sequence is 13 residues long.

J is TRBJ1-5 and V is TRBV10-1; 7 nucleotides line up with TRBD1. Looked up from germline, CDR1 is WNHNN and CDR2 is SYGVQD (reference sequence). J was trimmed by 5 bases and V by 5 bases; bases with no gene match: 3. The CDR3 spans 13 residues. CDR3: CASSTGVDQPQHF. In DNA, the CDR3 is TGCGCCAGCAGTACAGGGGTAGATCAGCCCCAGCATTTT.

The rearrangement uses TRBV5-4 and TRBJ2-5; possibly TRBD1 or TRBD2 for D (6 bases each). The CDR3 contains 14 residues. V lost 2 bases to trimming and J lost 5 bases, with 13 bases between them. CDR1 is SGHNT, CDR2 YYREEE, per germline (reference sequence). Written as DNA, the CDR3 is TGTGCCAGCAGCTTCCCCGGGGGCGGTGAGACCCAGTACTTC. This translates into CASSFPGGGETQYF.